A single sample is the source of the 28 T cell receptor beta chains below, sequenced in a study of cytomegalovirus exposure and HLA in healthy donors. The PCR made use of 60 Vbeta and 13 Jbeta primers. Clones were sequenced by immunoSEQ multiplex PCR, and TCRdb holds only the in-frame ones, with some missing. The sample contains 200,000 to 250,000 clones, around 82% of which appear only once. The source material was PBMCs. These receptors were taken from a woman aged 25 to 39 in good health and CMV-seronegative.

This chain uses TRBV18 with TRBJ1-1, with D perhaps matching TRBD1 (6 bases). Germline CDR1 and CDR2: KGHSH and LQKENI. Trimming removed 3 bases at V and 1 base at J, with 12 bases between. This CDR3 is built from 15 residues. CDR3 sequence (DNA): TGTGCCAGCTCACCTCCGACAGGACAGAACACTGAAGCTTTCTTT. It yields the protein CASSPPTGQNTEAFF.

The genes are TRBV5-1 and TRBJ2-4, with D perhaps matching TRBD1 (6 bases). The V and J ends lost 4 bases and 0 bases respectively, with 11 bases between them. This CDR3 region has 15 residues. Germline CDR1 reads SGHRS; CDR2 reads YFSETQ. CDR3 in DNA: TGCGCCAGCAGCCGGACAGCCCTAGCCAAAAACATTCAGTACTTC. It yields the protein CASSRTALAKNIQYF.

The rearrangement joins TRBV5-6 to TRBJ1-1; D remains ambiguous. CDR3 size: 12 residues. V lost 0 bases to trimming and J lost 5 bases, with 5 bases between them. Germline V gene lookup returns CDR1 SGHDT and CDR2 YYEEEE. CDR3 bases: TGTGCCAGCAGCTTGGTCAGAACTGAAGCTTTCTTT. It is translated as CASSLVRTEAFF.

V usage is TRBV7-2 and J usage is TRBJ2-7, with 8 bases fitting TRBD2. Unmatched junction bases numbered 7, after V lost 4 bases and J lost 2 bases. Germline V lookup: CDR1 SGHTA, CDR2 FQGNSA. This CDR3 contains 15 residues. The CDR3 here is CASSSGSGGPYEQYF. The CDR3 nucleotides are TGTGCCAGCAGCTCCGGAAGCGGGGGACCCTACGAGCAGTACTTC.

CDR3 region: CASSPQSPRGDTQYF. CDR3 bases: TGCGCCAGCAGTCCTCAAAGCCCGCGAGGAGATACGCAGTATTTT. This sequence joins TRBV4-1 and TRBJ2-3, with D unresolved. The CDR3 spans 15 residues. Trimming stripped 6 bases from V and 5 bases from J, with 18 bases between. Per germline, CDR1 MGHRA and CDR2 YSYEKL.

The chain joins TRBV4-1 to TRBJ1-4; a weak D match, TRBD1 (5 bases). Germline V gene sequence: CDR1 MGHRA, CDR2 YSYEKL. The CDR3 has 15 residues. V lost 5 bases and J 5 bases, leaving 15 bases between the germline ends. CDR3 amino acids: CASSYRRGTNEKLFF. In nucleotides, the CDR3 is TGCGCCAGCAGCTACAGGAGGGGTACAAATGAAAAACTGTTTTTT.

This chain uses TRBV7-3 with TRBJ2-3; no definite D call. In germline, CDR1 is SGHTA, CDR2 FQGTGA. The CDR3 totals 15 residues. V was cut by 0 bases and J by 2 bases, with 9 bases left in between. The CDR3 nucleotides are TGTGCCAGCAGCTTAACCTCCTCTAACACAGATACGCAGTATTTT. This translates into CASSLTSSNTDTQYF. The whole variable domain, filled in from reference TRBV7-3 and TRBJ2-3, reads GAGVSQTPSNKVTEKGKYVELRCDPISGHTALYWYRQSLGQGPEFLIYFQGTGAADDSGLPNDRFFAVRPEGSVSTLKIQRTERGDSAVYLCASSLTSSNTDTQYFGPGTRLTVL.

The chain employs TRBV27 and TRBJ2-7; perhaps TRBD2 as D (6 bases). Germline-derived CDR1 and CDR2 are MNHEY and SMNVEV (reference sequence). V lost 2 bases and J 2 bases, leaving 16 bases between the germline ends. This CDR3 has 16 residues. CDR3 in amino acids: CASSLRRGSYTYEQYF. The DNA for the CDR3 is TGTGCCAGCAGTTTAAGGCGGGGATCCTACACCTACGAGCAGTACTTC.

The chain joins TRBV6-4 to TRBJ2-3; TRBD2 aligns across 8 bases. Germline CDR1 and CDR2: MRHNA and SNTAGT. The V gene end was trimmed by 5 bases and the J gene end by 6 bases; junction bases not matched to a gene: 10. This CDR3 region has 15 residues. DNA for the CDR3: TGTGCCAGCAGTTCCCGACCGGGGGGGCAGGATACGCAGTATTTT. Translating gives CASSSRPGGQDTQYF.

As concerns this clone: Other DNA sequences of this sample code for an identical CDR3. CDR3 in amino acids: CASSSDGGTQETQYF. The DNA for the CDR3 is TGTGCCAGTAGTTCCGACGGGGGGACCCAAGAGACCCAGTACTTC. The gene calls are TRBV19 and TRBJ2-5; TRBD2 matches at 7 bases. The CDR3 is 15 amino acids. V lost 5 bases, J lost 1 base, and 7 bases stayed unmatched. Germline CDR1 and CDR2: LNHDA and SQIVND (reference sequence). The entire variable domain, with the rest obtained from reference TRBV19 and TRBJ2-5, is as follows: DGGITQSPKYLFRKEGQNVTLSCEQNLNHDAMYWYRQDPGQGLRLIYYSQIVNDFQKGDIAEGYSVSREKKESFPLTVTSAQKNPTAFYLCASSSDGGTQETQYFGPGTRLLVL.

The chain uses TRBV11-2 and TRBJ2-1, with D uncertain. The CDR3 runs 12 residues. V shed 10 bases and J shed 6 bases, with 13 bases lying between them. The V gene's germline CDR1 is SGHAT and CDR2 FQNNGV. DNA for the CDR3: TGTGCCACCATGCGGAGTTTCAATGAGCAGTTCTTC. Its translation: CATMRSFNEQFF.

This clone was found a few times. Germline and junction disagree at one end, which may indicate a read error. The chain is built from TRBV6-1 and TRBJ1-2; 7 bases are a match to TRBD1. Germline CDR1 is MNHNS and CDR2 is SASEGT. CDR3 length equals 15 residues. The CDR3 DNA sequence: TGTGCCTGCTCTCGGGGACAGTACACTAACTATGGCTACCCCTTC. Translating gives CACSRGQYTNYGYPF.

The chain joins TRBV30 to TRBJ1-5; TRBD1 is a possible D gene (5 bases). The CDR3 length is 14 residues. The V end lost 3 bases, the J end lost 3 bases, and 12 bases lay between the germline ends. CDR1 and CDR2 (germline): GTSNPN, SVGIG (reference sequence). In nucleotides, the CDR3 is TGTGCCTGGAGCAAAGACAGCCTCAATCAGCCCCAGCATTTT. It codes for CAWSKDSLNQPQHF. Combining the CDR3 with reference TRBV30 and TRBJ1-5 gives the whole variable domain SQTIHQWPATLVQPVGSPLSLECTVEGTSNPNLYWYRQAAGRGLQLLFYSVGIGQISSEVPQNLSASRPQDRQFILSSKKLLLSDSGFYLCAWSKDSLNQPQHFGDGTRLSIL.

In its sample, this clone was seen once. The chain uses TRBV6-1 and TRBJ2-7; D may be TRBD1 (5 bases). V lost 6 bases and J 0 bases, leaving 12 bases between the germline ends. The CDR3 loop spans 14 amino acids. From germline, CDR1 is MNHNS and CDR2 SASEGT. CDR3 amino acids: CASSAGIRSYEQYF. The CDR3, as DNA: TGTGCCAGCAGCGCAGGGATTCGCTCCTACGAGCAGTACTTC.

The rearrangement joins TRBV6-6 to TRBJ1-1, with D uncertain. CDR3 length: 11 residues. The V gene lost 2 bases and the J gene lost 10 bases, with 8 bases spanning the gap. Germline CDR1 is MNHNY and CDR2 is SVGAGI (reference sequence). The CDR3 is CASSYPPVAFF. The CDR3 nucleotides read TGTGCCAGCAGTTACCCTCCTGTAGCTTTCTTT.

The chain is built from TRBV5-6 and TRBJ2-3, with TRBD2 matching over 7 bases. The germline V gene encodes CDR1 SGHDT and CDR2 YYEEEE. The ends lost 2 bases at V and 9 bases at J; junction bases unmatched: 3. The CDR3 spans 12 residues. CDR3 nucleotide sequence: TGTGCCAGCAGCTTAGCGGGGTGGACGCAGTATTTT. Encoded protein: CASSLAGWTQYF.

This chain joins TRBV14 and TRBJ2-7, with D perhaps TRBD1 (6 bases). The V end was cut by 2 bases, the J end by 10 bases, with 21 bases between. The CDR3 is 15 residues long. The germline V gene has CDR1 SGHDN and CDR2 FVKESK. In nucleotides, the CDR3 is TGTGCCAGCAGCCAATCTACAGGGATTCCCTTTGGTCAGTACTTC. Translated, it gives CASSQSTGIPFGQYF.

The V call is TRBV30, the J call TRBJ1-6; D call uncertain. Trimming left V 2 bases short and J 4 bases short, with 15 bases between. CDR3 length: 16 amino acids. The V gene's germline CDR1 is GTSNPN and CDR2 SVGIG (reference sequence). The CDR3 loop is CAWSPRGGLYNSPLHF. The CDR3 nucleotides read TGTGCCTGGAGTCCCCGGGGTGGGTTATATAATTCACCCCTCCACTTT.

J is TRBJ2-5 and V is TRBV5-6; TRBD1 is a possible D gene (6 bases). The CDR3 has 14 residues. The germline CDR1 and CDR2 sequences are SGHDT and YYEEEE. Trimming shortened V by 4 bases and J by 5 bases, and 15 bases separated the two germline ends. As DNA, the CDR3 is TGTGCCAGCAGCCGAGACAGGTCAGGGGAGACCCAGTACTTC. Amino acid sequence: CASSRDRSGETQYF.

This clone turned up a few times. The genes are TRBV5-1 and TRBJ2-7, with a possible D match to TRBD2 (6 bases). This CDR3 is 16 amino acids long. CDR1 SGHRS and CDR2 YFSETQ come from the germline V gene. The germline V and J ends were trimmed by 2 bases and 2 bases, with 17 bases remaining between them. For the CDR3, the DNA is TGCGCCAGCAGCTTTGGCGGGCGGGGTGCCCCCTACGAGCAGTACTTC. This gives the protein CASSFGGRGAPYEQYF.

The chain couples TRBV5-1 to TRBJ2-7; tentatively, D is TRBD1 (7 bases). This CDR3 comprises 17 residues. The V and J ends lost 2 bases and 1 base respectively, with 19 bases between them. Per the germline V gene, CDR1 is SGHRS and CDR2 is YFSETQ. CDR3 amino acids: CASSFPRETGTSYEQYF. DNA for the CDR3: TGCGCCAGCAGCTTCCCAAGGGAGACAGGGACTTCCTACGAGCAGTACTTC.

This clone was seen a single time. The chain joins TRBV27 to TRBJ1-2, with D tentatively TRBD1 (6 bases). CDR1 MNHEY and CDR2 SMNVEV come from the germline V gene (reference sequence). The CDR3 totals 13 residues. Trimming shortened V by 2 bases and J by 4 bases, and 8 bases separated the two germline ends. The CDR3 loop reads CASSLKGVYGYTF. The DNA for the CDR3 is TGTGCCAGCAGTTTAAAGGGGGTCTATGGCTACACCTTC.

The chain has TRBV6-5 and TRBJ2-3; 8 nucleotides match TRBD1. The V gene end was trimmed by 0 bases and the J gene end by 3 bases; junction bases not matched to a gene: 5. The CDR3 extends over 16 amino acids. Germline-derived CDR1 and CDR2 are MNHEY and SVGAGI. CDR3 region: CASSYSQGAWTDTQYF. In nucleotides, the CDR3 is TGTGCCAGCAGTTACTCCCAGGGGGCATGGACAGATACGCAGTATTTT.

The chain couples TRBV6-4 to TRBJ2-1; no definite D call. Trimming took off 0 bases at V and 3 bases at J, with 18 bases between the two ends. The CDR3 loop spans 18 amino acids. Germline V gene sequence: CDR1 MRHNA, CDR2 SNTAGT. CDR3: CASSDSISYSENYNEQFF. The CDR3 DNA sequence: TGTGCCAGCAGTGACTCAATATCCTACAGTGAGAACTACAATGAGCAGTTCTTC.

The chain employs TRBV6-1 and TRBJ2-5; D is uncertain. The CDR3 loop spans 14 amino acids. V lost 7 bases and J 1 base, leaving 13 bases between the germline ends. Germline V CDR1 and CDR2: MNHNS, SASEGT. The CDR3 here is CASTLDKTQETQYF. CDR3 DNA sequence: TGTGCCAGCACCCTCGACAAGACCCAAGAGACCCAGTACTTC.

The chain joins TRBV5-6 to TRBJ2-3; 11 bases map to TRBD2. CDR1 is SGHDT, CDR2 YYEEEE, per germline. V lost 4 bases, J lost 2 bases, and 6 bases stayed unmatched. The CDR3 spans 16 residues. DNA of the CDR3: TGTGCCAGCAGCGCCGGGACTAGCGGTTTCACAGATACGCAGTATTTT. It specifies CASSAGTSGFTDTQYF. The whole variable domain, filled in from reference TRBV5-6 and TRBJ2-3, reads DAGVTQSPTHLIKTRGQQVTLRCSPKSGHDTVSWYQQALGQGPQFIFQYYEEEERQRGNFPDRFSGHQFPNYSSELNVNALLLGDSALYLCASSAGTSGFTDTQYFGPGTRLTVL.

This clone was detected a few times. The DNA of the CDR3 is TGTGCCAGCAGCTTAAGCAGGGATCAGCCCCAGCATTTT. This translates into CASSLSRDQPQHF. J is TRBJ1-5 and V is TRBV7-9, with D perhaps matching TRBD1 (5 bases). This CDR3 comprises 13 residues. Trimming removed 2 bases from V and 5 bases from J, with 7 bases in between. CDR1 and CDR2 from the germline V gene are SEHNR and FQNEAQ (reference sequence).

This clone was seen a few times. The rearrangement links TRBV7-8 to TRBJ1-3; 8 positions agree with TRBD1. Germline V lookup: CDR1 SGHVS, CDR2 FQNEAQ. The CDR3 has 16 residues. V lost 5 bases and J lost 2; bases outside the gene matches: 8. The CDR3 nucleotides are TGTGCCAGCAGCCACCTCGGACAGGGCACTGGAAACACCATATATTTT. Translation gives CASSHLGQGTGNTIYF.